Listed below are T cell receptor beta chains from one sample, sequenced in a study of STAT5B mutations in CD4+ large granular lymphocyte leukemia. Only in-frame clones appear in the TCRdb table, and some are missing; sequencing was by immunoSEQ multiplex PCR. The sample has tens of thousands of clones, approximately 85% seen once. Sequenced sample: CD4+ T cells from blood buffy coats. The receptors originated from a human donor in good health. Both conserved end residues are part of each CDR3.

j_call v_call cdr3_aa
TRBJ1-6 TRBV27 CASSGQGNSPLHF
TRBJ1-5 TRBV19 CASNPQGGDQPQHF
TRBJ2-7 TRBV18 CASSPQTEDEQYF
TRBJ2-3 TRBV7-3 CASSAGLAAGTDTQYF
TRBJ2-7 TRBV13 CASSRRTSGAYEQYF
TRBJ1-5 TRBV28 CASSPHAWLNQPQHF
TRBJ1-2 TRBV28 CASSRLSGTGGYTF
TRBJ1-2 TRBV30 CAWSFREPGGYTF
TRBJ1-3 TRBV6-5 CASRAQVVSGNTIYF
TRBJ2-2 TRBV5-1 CASRAGLTAGELFF
TRBJ2-1 TRBV10-3 CAISAGLAGVGEQFF
TRBJ2-1 TRBV30 CAWSGDRAYNEQFF
TRBJ2-5 TRBV7-9 CASSLAEETQYF
TRBJ2-5 TRBV10-1 CASSLQGFGTQYF
TRBJ1-6 TRBV7-9 CASSLSGPGSPLHF
TRBJ2-3 TRBV5-1 CASSLSGASTDTQYF
TRBJ1-5 TRBV6-1 CASSVRPNQPQHF
TRBJ1-2 TRBV29-1 CSVGAGNYGYTF
TRBJ2-1 TRBV11-3 CASSRPIGISYNEQFF
TRBJ2-1 TRBV11-2 CASSLLQGSGNEQFF
TRBJ1-1 TRBV10-1 CASRQSLNTEAFF
TRBJ2-7 TRBV6-1 CASWATARAAEQYF
TRBJ2-2 TRBV6-6 CASSYGLPGELFF
TRBJ1-2 TRBV19 CASRRTGQGDGYTF
TRBJ1-2 TRBV4-1 CASSPQVQYGYTF
TRBJ2-3 TRBV9 CASSSGSDTQYF
TRBJ1-1 TRBV5-1 CASIGTGNTEAFF
TRBJ2-3 TRBV11-3 CASSLEAGTSAPTDTQYF
TRBJ1-6 TRBV2 CASNLDTSSYNSPLHF
TRBJ2-1 TRBV7-3 CASSPTGFRNEQFF
TRBJ1-4 TRBV6-5 CASRDPGRPLEKLFF
TRBJ1-2 TRBV2 CASSADSPYGYTF
TRBJ1-2 TRBV10-3 CAIGEGQNYGYTF
TRBJ1-5 TRBV30 CAWSEGRVGRRNQPQHF
TRBJ1-1 TRBV5-4 CASSLQPSGTEAFF
TRBJ2-2 TRBV30 CAWSRGGLKSGELFF
TRBJ2-7 TRBV7-2 CASSLWTLTYEQYF
TRBJ2-7 TRBV7-7 CASSRAGGHEQYF
TRBJ2-5 TRBV14 CASSDSGRETQYF
TRBJ1-1 TRBV5-1 CASSLTGATEAFF
TRBJ2-7 TRBV28 CACLGSVSYEQYF
TRBJ2-7 TRBV5-1 CASSRLAGENYEQYF
TRBJ1-1 TRBV7-9 CASSLGWTGENTEAFF
TRBJ2-7 TRBV11-2 CASSLVGQRTTHEQYF
TRBJ2-3 TRBV5-6 CASSSRTSGSTDTQYF
TRBJ2-2 TRBV9 CASSLSGNTGELFF
TRBJ2-1 TRBV7-6 CASSLTSGGTDEQFF
TRBJ1-2 TRBV10-3 CAISAPGIYGYTF
TRBJ1-6 TRBV7-9 CASSETGTSPLHF
TRBJ2-2 TRBV5-1 CASSGQRNTGELFF
TRBJ2-7 TRBV5-1 CASKLASGSLEQYF
TRBJ1-5 TRBV29-1 CSVDTGVNQPQHF
TRBJ2-7 TRBV19 CASSAGQGGIYEQYF
TRBJ1-2 TRBV6-1 CASSENGLRYTF
TRBJ2-5 TRBV15 CATSRDRGVGETQYF